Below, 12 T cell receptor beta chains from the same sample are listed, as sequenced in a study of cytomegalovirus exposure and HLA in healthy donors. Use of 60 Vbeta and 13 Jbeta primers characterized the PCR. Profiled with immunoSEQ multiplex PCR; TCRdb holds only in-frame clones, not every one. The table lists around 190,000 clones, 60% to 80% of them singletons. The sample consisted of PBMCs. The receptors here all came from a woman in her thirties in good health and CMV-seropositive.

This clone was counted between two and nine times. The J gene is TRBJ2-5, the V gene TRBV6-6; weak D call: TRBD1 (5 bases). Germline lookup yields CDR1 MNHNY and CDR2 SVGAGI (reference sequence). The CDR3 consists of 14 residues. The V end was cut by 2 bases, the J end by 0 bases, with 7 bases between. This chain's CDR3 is CASSYEGDQETQYF. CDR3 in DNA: TGTGCCAGCAGTTACGAAGGGGACCAAGAGACCCAGTACTTC.

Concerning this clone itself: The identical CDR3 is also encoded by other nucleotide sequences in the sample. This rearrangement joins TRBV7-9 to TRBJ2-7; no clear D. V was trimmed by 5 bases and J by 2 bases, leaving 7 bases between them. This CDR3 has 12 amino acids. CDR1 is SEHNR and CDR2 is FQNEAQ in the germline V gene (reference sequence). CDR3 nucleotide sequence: TGTGCCAGCAGCCCAGGCCCCTACGAGCAGTACTTC. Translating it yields CASSPGPYEQYF.

CDR3 DNA: TGTGCCAGCAGATCACCCGGGGGTAATGAAAAACTGTTTTTT. This encodes CASRSPGGNEKLFF. The V and J genes are TRBV6-5 and TRBJ1-4, with D possibly being TRBD1 (5 bases). The CDR3 has 14 amino acids. Germline-derived CDR1 and CDR2 are MNHEY and SVGAGI. The V end lost 6 bases, the J end lost 4 bases, and 12 bases lay between the germline ends.

The CDR3, as DNA: TGTGCCAGCACCCCGGGACTAGCATCCGGGGCCAACGTCCTGACTTTC. Its translation: CASTPGLASGANVLTF. The V call is TRBV11-2, the J call TRBJ2-6; 9 nucleotides line up with TRBD2. The CDR3 spans 16 residues. Germline assignment: CDR1 SGHAT and CDR2 FQNNGV. With V trimmed by 7 bases and J by 4 bases, 8 bases remained unmatched.

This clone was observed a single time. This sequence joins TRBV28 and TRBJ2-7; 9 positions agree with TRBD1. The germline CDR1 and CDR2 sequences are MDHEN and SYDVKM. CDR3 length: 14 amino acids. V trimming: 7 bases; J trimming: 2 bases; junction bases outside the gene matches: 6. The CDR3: CASISQGAPYEQYF. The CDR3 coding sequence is TGTGCCAGCATCTCACAGGGGGCACCCTACGAGCAGTACTTC.

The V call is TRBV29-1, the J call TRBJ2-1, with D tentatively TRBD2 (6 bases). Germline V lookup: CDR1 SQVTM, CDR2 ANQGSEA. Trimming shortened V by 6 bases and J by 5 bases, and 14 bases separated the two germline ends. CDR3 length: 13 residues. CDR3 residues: CSVGTRGDNEQFF. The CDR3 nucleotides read TGCAGCGTAGGGACTCGCGGGGACAATGAGCAGTTCTTC.

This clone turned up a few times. CDR3 region: CSVEDPAGGGDTQYF. The CDR3, as DNA: TGCAGCGTTGAAGACCCAGCGGGCGGGGGGGATACGCAGTATTTT. V gene TRBV29-1 combines with J gene TRBJ2-3; 8 nucleotides agree with TRBD2. Trimming removed 0 bases from V and 6 bases from J; junction bases left unmatched: 8. The CDR3 sequence is 15 residues long. Germline assignment: CDR1 SQVTM and CDR2 ANQGSEA.

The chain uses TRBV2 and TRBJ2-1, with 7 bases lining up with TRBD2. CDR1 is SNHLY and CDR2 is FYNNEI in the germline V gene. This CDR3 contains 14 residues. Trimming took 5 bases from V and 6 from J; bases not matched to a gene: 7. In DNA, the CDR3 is TGTGCCAGCAGTTGGGCGGGGGTGGGCAATGAGCAGTTCTTC. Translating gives CASSWAGVGNEQFF.

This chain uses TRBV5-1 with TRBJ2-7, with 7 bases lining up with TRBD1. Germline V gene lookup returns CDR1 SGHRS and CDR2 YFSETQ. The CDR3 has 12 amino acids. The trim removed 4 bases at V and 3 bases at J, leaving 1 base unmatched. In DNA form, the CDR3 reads TGCGCCAGCAGCCCAGGGGGCTACGAGCAGTACTTC. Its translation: CASSPGGYEQYF.

CDR3 loop: CASSYVDRAGYEQYF. CDR3 DNA: TGTGCCAGCAGTTACGTTGACAGGGCGGGATACGAGCAGTACTTC. This rearrangement joins TRBV6-5 to TRBJ2-7; maybe TRBD1 (7 bases). V lost 2 bases to trimming and J lost 4 bases, with 15 bases between them. This CDR3 spans 15 amino acids. Germline-derived CDR1 and CDR2 are MNHEY and SVGAGI.

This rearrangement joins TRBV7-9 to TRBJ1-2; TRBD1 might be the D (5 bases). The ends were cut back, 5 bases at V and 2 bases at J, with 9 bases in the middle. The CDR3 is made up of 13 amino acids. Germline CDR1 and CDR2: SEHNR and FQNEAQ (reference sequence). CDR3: CASSPTANYGYTF. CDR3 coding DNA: TGTGCCAGCAGCCCGACAGCCAACTATGGCTACACCTTC.

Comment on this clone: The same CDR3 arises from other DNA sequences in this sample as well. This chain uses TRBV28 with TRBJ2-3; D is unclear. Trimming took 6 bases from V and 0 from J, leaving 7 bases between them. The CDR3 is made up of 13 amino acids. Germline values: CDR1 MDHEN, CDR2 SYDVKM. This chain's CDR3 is CASSPSSTDTQYF. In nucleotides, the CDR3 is TGTGCCAGCAGCCCCTCGAGCACAGATACGCAGTATTTT. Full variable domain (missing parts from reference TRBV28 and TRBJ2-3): DVKVTQSSRYLVKRTGEKVFLECVQDMDHENMFWYRQDPGLGLRLIYFSYDVKMKEKGDIPEGYSVSREKKERFSLILESASTNQTSMYLCASSPSSTDTQYFGPGTRLTVL.